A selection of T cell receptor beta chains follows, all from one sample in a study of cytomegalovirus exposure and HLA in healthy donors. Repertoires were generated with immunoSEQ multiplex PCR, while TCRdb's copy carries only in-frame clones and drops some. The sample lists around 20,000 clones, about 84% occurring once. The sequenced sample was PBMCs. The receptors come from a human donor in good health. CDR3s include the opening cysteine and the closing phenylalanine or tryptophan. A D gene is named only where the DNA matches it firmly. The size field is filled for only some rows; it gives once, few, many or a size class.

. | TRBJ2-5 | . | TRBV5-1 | TGCGCCAGCAGCTTGCAGGGGGGAGAGACCCAGTACTTC | CASSLQGGETQYF
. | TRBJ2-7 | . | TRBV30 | TGTGCCTGGAGTGTACCAAACCTAATCTTCTACGAGCAGTACTTC | CAWSVPNLIFYEQYF
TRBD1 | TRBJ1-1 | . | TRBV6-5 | TGTGCCAGCAGTTACGACAGGGGGGTGAACACTGAAGCTTTCTTT | CASSYDRGVNTEAFF
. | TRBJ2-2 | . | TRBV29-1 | TGCAGCGTTGAAAAGAGTACCGGGGAGCTGTTTTTT | CSVEKSTGELFF
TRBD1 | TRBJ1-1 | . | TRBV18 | TGTGCCAGCTCACCGGACAGGGGAGAAGCTTTCTTT | CASSPDRGEAFF
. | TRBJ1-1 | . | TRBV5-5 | TGTGCCAGCAGCTTGGGATCCGGCAGGGGGAACACTGAAGCTTTCTTT | CASSLGSGRGNTEAFF
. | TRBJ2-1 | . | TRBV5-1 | TGCGCCAGCAGCTTGAACGGAGACTCCTACAATGGGCAGTTCTTC | CASSLNGDSYNGQFF
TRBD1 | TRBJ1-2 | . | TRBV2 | TGTGCCAGCAACCCTCAGGGGGTCTATGGCTACACCTTC | CASNPQGVYGYTF
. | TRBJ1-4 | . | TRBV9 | TGTGCCAGCAGCGCCTCTACAACTAATGAAAAACTGTTTTTT | CASSASTTNEKLFF
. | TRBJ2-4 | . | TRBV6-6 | TGTGCCAGCAGTTACTCGGGGGCGCAAGCCAAAAACATTCAGTACTTC | CASSYSGAQAKNIQYF
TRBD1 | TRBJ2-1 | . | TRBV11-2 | TGTGCCAGCAAGGGACAGAATGAGCAGTTCTTC | CASKGQNEQFF
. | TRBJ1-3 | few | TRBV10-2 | TGCGCCAGCAGGGTGGCACCTAGATCGTTCTCTGGAAACACCATATATTTT | CASRVAPRSFSGNTIYF
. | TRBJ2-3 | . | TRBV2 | TGTGCCAGCGAATACTGGAGGGCAGATACGCAGTATTTT | CASEYWRADTQYF
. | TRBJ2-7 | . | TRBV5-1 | TGCGCCAGCAAACGCTCTGACAGGGGAGGGCCCTACGAGCAGTACTTC | CASKRSDRGGPYEQYF
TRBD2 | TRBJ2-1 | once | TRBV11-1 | TGTGCCAGCAGCTTAGCAGTTCGCCTAGCGGGATCTGAGCAGTTCTTC | CASSLAVRLAGSEQFF
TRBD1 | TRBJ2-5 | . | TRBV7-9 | TGTGCCAGCAGCTTTCAGGGGGCCCACTTACAAGAGACCCAGTACTTC | CASSFQGAHLQETQYF
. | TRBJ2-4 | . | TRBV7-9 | TGTGCCAGCAGCTTACCCGACAGGTTGGATGGCATTCAGTACTTC | CASSLPDRLDGIQYF
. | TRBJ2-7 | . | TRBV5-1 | TGCGCCAGCAGCTTTCAATACGAGCAGTACTTC | CASSFQYEQYF
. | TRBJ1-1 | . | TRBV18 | TGTGCCAGCTCACCCCGAGAGGCGATGAACACTGAAGCTTTCTTT | CASSPREAMNTEAFF
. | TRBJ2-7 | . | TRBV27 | TGTGCCAGCAGTTTAAGGCGGATGAGCTCCTACGAGCAGTACTTC | CASSLRRMSSYEQYF
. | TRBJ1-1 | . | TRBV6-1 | TGTGCCAGCAGTTGGGCCACGAGCACTGAAGCTTTCTTT | CASSWATSTEAFF
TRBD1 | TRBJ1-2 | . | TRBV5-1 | TGCGCCAGCAGCTTGGTCGACAGGGGAACTGGCTACACCTTC | CASSLVDRGTGYTF
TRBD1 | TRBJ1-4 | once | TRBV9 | TGTGCCAGCAGCGGGACAGGGCTCAATGAAAAACTGTTTTTT | CASSGTGLNEKLFF
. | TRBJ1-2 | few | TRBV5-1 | TGCGCCAGCAGCCGAGGAGGCACAGGGAGGGCTACAGACTATGGCTACACCTTC | CASSRGGTGRATDYGYTF
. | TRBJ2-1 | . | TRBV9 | TGTGCCAGCAGCGTAGACTCCTTTAGGGGGTACAATGAGCAGTTCTTC | CASSVDSFRGYNEQFF
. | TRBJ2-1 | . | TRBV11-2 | TGTGCCAGCAGCCAGCAGAGGGGGTCCTACAATGAGCAGTTCTTC | CASSQQRGSYNEQFF
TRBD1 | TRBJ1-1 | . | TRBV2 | TGTGCCAGCAGCGACAGGGATGGGAACACTGAAGCTTTCTTT | CASSDRDGNTEAFF
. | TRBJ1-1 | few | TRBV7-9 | TGTGCCAGCAGCCAATCGGGAACTGAAGCTTTCTTT | CASSQSGTEAFF
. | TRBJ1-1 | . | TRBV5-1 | TGCGCCAGCAGCTTGGAGGGCGGGGTTCGGACGATGAACACTGAAGCTTTCTTT | CASSLEGGVRTMNTEAFF
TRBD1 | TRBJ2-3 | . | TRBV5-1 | TGCGCCAGCAGCCCAAGGACAGGGTACACAGATACGCAGTATTTT | CASSPRTGYTDTQYF
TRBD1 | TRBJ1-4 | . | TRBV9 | TGTGCCAGCAGCGGGATTGGGACAGCCCCAACTAATGAAAAACTGTTTTTT | CASSGIGTAPTNEKLFF
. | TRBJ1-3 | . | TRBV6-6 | TGTGCCAGCAGTCCAGGCAACTCTGGAAACACCATATATTTT | CASSPGNSGNTIYF
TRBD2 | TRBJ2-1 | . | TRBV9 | TGTGCCAGCAGCCCTAGCGGGGGGGCTGGGGAGCAGTTCTTC | CASSPSGGAGEQFF
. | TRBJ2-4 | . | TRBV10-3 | TGTGCCATCAGTGAGGGCGGACCCGAGCGGCTTACCAAAAACATTCAGTACTTC | CAISEGGPERLTKNIQYF
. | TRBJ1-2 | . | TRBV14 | TGTGCCAGCAGCCAGGGAGTCAGCTATGGCTACACCTTC | CASSQGVSYGYTF
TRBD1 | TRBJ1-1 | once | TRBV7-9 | TGTGCCAGCAGCTTAGGGACAGGGACTGAAGCTTTCTTT | CASSLGTGTEAFF
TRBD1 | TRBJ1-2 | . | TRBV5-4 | TGTGCCAGCAGCTTGCTAACAGGGGGCACCTATGGCTACACCTTC | CASSLLTGGTYGYTF
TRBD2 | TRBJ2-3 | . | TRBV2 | TGTGCCAAGACGCGGGGGGCGAGTCGCACAGATACGCAGTATTTT | CAKTRGASRTDTQYF
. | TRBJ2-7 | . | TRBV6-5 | TGTGCCAGCAGTCCGGGACTTCCCCAATCCTACGAGCAGTACTTC | CASSPGLPQSYEQYF
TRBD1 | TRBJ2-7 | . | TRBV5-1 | TGCGCCAGCAGCCTCTCCGGGACAGGGCCCTACGAGCAGTACTTC | CASSLSGTGPYEQYF
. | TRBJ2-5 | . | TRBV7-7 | TGTGCCAGCAGCCCAAGCAGGGGAGAGACCCAGTACTTC | CASSPSRGETQYF
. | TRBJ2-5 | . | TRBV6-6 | TGTGCCAGCAGTACCGGGGGGCCTCAAGAGACCCAGTACTTC | CASSTGGPQETQYF
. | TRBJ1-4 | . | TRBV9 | TGTGCCAGCAGCGCGGGTGTGGCCGATGAAAAACTGTTTTTT | CASSAGVADEKLFF
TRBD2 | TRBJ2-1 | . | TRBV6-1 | TGTGCCAGCAGTGAACTTGCGGGAGGGCTTCCTTCCTACAATGAGCAGTTCTTC | CASSELAGGLPSYNEQFF
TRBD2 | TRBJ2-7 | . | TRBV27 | TGTGCCAGCAGTTCGGGACTAGCGGGTCTGAGGGAGCAGTACTTC | CASSSGLAGLREQYF
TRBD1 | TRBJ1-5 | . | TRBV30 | TGTGCCTGGAACAGGGGTGGCAATCAGCCCCAGCATTTT | CAWNRGGNQPQHF
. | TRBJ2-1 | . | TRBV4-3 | TGCGCCAGCAGCCTAACTAGTTTGAGTCATGAGCAGTTCTTC | CASSLTSLSHEQFF
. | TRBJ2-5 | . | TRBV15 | TGTGCCACCAGCCTGACAGTACAAGAGACCCAGTACTTC | CATSLTVQETQYF
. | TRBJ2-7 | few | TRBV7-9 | TGTGCCAGCAGCTTAGCGCTAGTTCCCTCAGGGTACGAGCAGTACTTC | CASSLALVPSGYEQYF